The TCR beta chain described here comes from a study of stem cell transplantation in POMP-related autoinflammatory disease. At the level of the study: DNA chimerism showed 100% graft donor engraftment of neutrophils and platelets through one year.

Looked up from germline, CDR1 is SGHRS and CDR2 is YFSETQ. The V end lost 3 bases, the J end lost 0 bases, and 9 bases lay between the germline ends. This CDR3 is 14 amino acids long. PRAID featured prominent immunodeficiency. TCRdb's copy holds only in-frame clones and misses some; the assay was immunoSEQ multiplex PCR. The sample has over 60,000 clones, under 95% seen once. Sequenced here: CD4+ T cells from PBMCs, sampled after stem cell transplantation. This receptor was obtained from a human patient with POMP-related autoinflammation and immune dysregulation (PRAID). Some T cells may have originated in the graft donor. V and J are TRBV5-1 and TRBJ2-5; D assignment may be TRBD1 or TRBD2 (5 bases each). As DNA, the CDR3 is TGCGCCAGCAGCTGGGGACGGTACCAAGAGACCCAGTACTTC. It is translated as CASSWGRYQETQYF.